This T cell receptor beta chain came from a study of blood T cell repertoires in COVID-19. Using immunoSEQ multiplex PCR, the repertoire was profiled, and TCRdb retains in-frame clones only, with some absent. The data contain approximately 35,000 clones, around 90% of them seen just once; the ten biggest clones take up more than 13%. The CDR3 totals 14 residues. This sequence joins TRBV21-1 and TRBJ2-7; the D call in the table, TRBD1, was not verified against the DNA. TRBV21-1 is assigned pseudogene status. The sequenced material came from peripheral blood. This TCR derives from a man aged 55 to 69 with active COVID-19. Here the CDR3 reads CASSIRDRLYEQYF. DNA of the CDR3: TGTGCCAGCAGCATCCGGGACAGACTTTACGAGCAGTACTTC.